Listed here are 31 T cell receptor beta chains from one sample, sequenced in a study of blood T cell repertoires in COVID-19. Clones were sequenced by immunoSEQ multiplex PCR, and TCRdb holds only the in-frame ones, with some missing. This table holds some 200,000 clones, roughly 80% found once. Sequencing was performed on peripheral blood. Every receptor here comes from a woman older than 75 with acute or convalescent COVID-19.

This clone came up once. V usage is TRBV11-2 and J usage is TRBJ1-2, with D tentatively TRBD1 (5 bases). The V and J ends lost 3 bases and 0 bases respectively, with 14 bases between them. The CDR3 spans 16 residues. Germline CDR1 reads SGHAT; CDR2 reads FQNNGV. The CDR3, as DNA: TGTGCCAGCAGCTTTTCTAAGGGACTAGCTAACTATGGCTACACCTTC. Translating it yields CASSFSKGLANYGYTF.

This CDR3 reads CASSVMGLAGETQYF. The CDR3 DNA follows: TGTGCCAGCAGCGTGATGGGACTAGCGGGGGAGACCCAGTACTTC. The chain carries TRBV9 and TRBJ2-5; 13 bases match TRBD2. The CDR3 runs 15 residues. Per the germline V gene, CDR1 is SGDLS and CDR2 is YYNGEE. With V trimmed by 2 bases and J by 5 bases, 3 bases remained unmatched.

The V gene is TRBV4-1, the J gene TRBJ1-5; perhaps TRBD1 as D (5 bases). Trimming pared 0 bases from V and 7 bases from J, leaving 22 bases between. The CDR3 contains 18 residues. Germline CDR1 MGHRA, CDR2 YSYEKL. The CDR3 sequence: CASSQDFVPGGRGQPQHF. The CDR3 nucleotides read TGCGCCAGCAGCCAAGATTTTGTCCCGGGTGGCCGGGGGCAGCCCCAGCATTTT.

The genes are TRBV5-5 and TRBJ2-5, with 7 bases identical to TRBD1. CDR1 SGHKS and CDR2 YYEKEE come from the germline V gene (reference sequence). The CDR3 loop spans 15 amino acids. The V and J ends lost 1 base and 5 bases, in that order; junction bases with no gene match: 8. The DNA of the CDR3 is TGTGCCAGCAGCTTGTACCCGGGGACAGAGGAGACCCAGTACTTC. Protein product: CASSLYPGTEETQYF. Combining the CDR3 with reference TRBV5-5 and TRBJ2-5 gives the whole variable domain DAGVTQSPTHLIKTRGQQVTLRCSPISGHKSVSWYQQVLGQGPQFIFQYYEKEERGRGNFPDRFSARQFPNYSSELNVNALLLGDSALYLCASSLYPGTEETQYFGPGTRLLVL.

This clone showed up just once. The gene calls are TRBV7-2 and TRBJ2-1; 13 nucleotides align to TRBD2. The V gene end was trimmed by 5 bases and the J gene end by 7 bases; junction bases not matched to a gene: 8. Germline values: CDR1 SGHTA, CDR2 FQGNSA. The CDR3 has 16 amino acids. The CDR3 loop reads CASSPVLAGGQNEQFF. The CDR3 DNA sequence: TGTGCCAGCAGCCCCGTACTAGCGGGGGGGCAGAATGAGCAGTTCTTC.

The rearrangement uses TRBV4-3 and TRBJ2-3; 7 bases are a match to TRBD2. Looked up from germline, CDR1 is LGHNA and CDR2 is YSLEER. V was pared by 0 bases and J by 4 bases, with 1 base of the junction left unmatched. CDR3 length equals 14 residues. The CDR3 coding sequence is TGCGCCAGCAGCCAAGATGGGAGGGCAGATACGCAGTATTTT. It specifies CASSQDGRADTQYF.

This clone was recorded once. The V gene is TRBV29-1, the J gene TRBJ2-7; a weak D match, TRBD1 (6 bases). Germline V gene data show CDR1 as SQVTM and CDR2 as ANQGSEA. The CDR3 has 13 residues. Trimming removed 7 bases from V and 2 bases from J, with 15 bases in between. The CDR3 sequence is CSGKDSMTYEQYF. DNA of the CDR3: TGCAGCGGTAAGGACAGTATGACCTACGAGCAGTACTTC.

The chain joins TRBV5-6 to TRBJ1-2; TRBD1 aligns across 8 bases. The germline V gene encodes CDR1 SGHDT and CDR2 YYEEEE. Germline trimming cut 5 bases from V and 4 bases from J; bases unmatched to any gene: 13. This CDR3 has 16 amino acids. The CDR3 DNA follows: TGTGCCAGCAGAGAAGAGACAGGGGTCGAGGGCTATGGCTACACCTTC. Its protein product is CASREETGVEGYGYTF. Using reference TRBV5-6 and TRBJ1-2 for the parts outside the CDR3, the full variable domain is DAGVTQSPTHLIKTRGQQVTLRCSPKSGHDTVSWYQQALGQGPQFIFQYYEEEERQRGNFPDRFSGHQFPNYSSELNVNALLLGDSALYLCASREETGVEGYGYTFGSGTRLTVV.

The CDR3 is CASSLRTGGVYEQYF. The CDR3 nucleotides are TGTGCCAGCAGTTTACGAACAGGGGGCGTCTACGAGCAGTACTTC. The rearrangement joins TRBV27 to TRBJ2-7; TRBD1 matches at 9 bases. The CDR3 covers 15 residues. Looked up from germline, CDR1 is MNHEY and CDR2 is SMNVEV (reference sequence). V lost 2 bases, J lost 3 bases, and 5 bases stayed unmatched.

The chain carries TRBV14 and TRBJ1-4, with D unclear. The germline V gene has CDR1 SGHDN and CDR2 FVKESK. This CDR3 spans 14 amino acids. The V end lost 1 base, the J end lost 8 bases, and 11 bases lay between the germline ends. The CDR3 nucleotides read TGTGCCAGCAGCCAAGCTGGGCCGAACGAAAAACTGTTTTTT. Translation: CASSQAGPNEKLFF.

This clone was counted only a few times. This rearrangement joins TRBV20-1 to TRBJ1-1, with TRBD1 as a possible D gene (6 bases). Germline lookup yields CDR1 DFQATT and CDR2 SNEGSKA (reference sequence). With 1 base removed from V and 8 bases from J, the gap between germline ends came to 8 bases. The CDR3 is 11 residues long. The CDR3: CSARAGAEAFF. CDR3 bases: TGCAGTGCTAGAGCAGGGGCCGAAGCTTTCTTT.

For the CDR3, the DNA is TGTGCCAGCAGCTTAGCAGGGTTCCGTGAAGAGCAGTTCTTC. This codes for CASSLAGFREEQFF. The gene calls are TRBV7-3 and TRBJ2-1; tentatively, D is TRBD1 (5 bases). Germline assignment: CDR1 SGHTA and CDR2 FQGTGA. The V end was cut by 2 bases, the J end by 10 bases, with 15 bases between. The CDR3 is made up of 14 amino acids.

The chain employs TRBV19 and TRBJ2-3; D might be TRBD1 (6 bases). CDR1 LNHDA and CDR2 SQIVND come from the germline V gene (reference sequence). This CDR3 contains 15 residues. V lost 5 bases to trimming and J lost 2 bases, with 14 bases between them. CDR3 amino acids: CASSLGQSPTDTQYF. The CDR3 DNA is TGTGCCAGTAGTCTCGGACAGAGCCCCACAGATACGCAGTATTTT.

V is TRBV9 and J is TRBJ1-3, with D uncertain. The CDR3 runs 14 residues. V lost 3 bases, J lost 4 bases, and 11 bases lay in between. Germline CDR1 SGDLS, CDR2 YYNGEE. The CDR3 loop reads CASSATSVGNTIYF. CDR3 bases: TGTGCCAGCAGCGCCACCTCGGTAGGAAACACCATATATTTT.

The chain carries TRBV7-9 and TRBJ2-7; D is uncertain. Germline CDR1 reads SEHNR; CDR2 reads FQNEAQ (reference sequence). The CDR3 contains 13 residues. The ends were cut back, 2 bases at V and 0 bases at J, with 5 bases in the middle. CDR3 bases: TGTGCCAGCAGCTTACCCAGCTCCTACGAGCAGTACTTC. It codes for CASSLPSSYEQYF.

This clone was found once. The CDR3 is CATTATAEGPNEKLFF. The CDR3 coding sequence is TGTGCCACAACAGCGACCGCGGAGGGCCCTAATGAAAAACTGTTTTTT. This rearrangement joins TRBV10-3 to TRBJ1-4; D gene uncertain. The CDR3 consists of 16 residues. V was clipped by 10 bases and J by 3 bases, with 21 bases between them. Germline CDR1 is ENHRY and CDR2 is SYGVKD.

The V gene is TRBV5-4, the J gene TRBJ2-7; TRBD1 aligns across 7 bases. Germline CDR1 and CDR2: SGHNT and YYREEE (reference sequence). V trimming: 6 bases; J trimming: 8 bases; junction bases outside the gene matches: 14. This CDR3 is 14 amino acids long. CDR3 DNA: TGTGCCAGCACCCAGGGACAGCGAAGGGATAAGCAGTACTTC. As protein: CASTQGQRRDKQYF.

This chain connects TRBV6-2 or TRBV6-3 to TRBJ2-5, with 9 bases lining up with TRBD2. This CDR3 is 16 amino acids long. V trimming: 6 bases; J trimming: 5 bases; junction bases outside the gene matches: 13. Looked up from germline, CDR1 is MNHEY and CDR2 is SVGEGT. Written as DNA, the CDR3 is TGTGCCAGCAGCCTTGGCACGGCGGGGGGGCAGGAGACCCAGTACTTC. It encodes CASSLGTAGGQETQYF.

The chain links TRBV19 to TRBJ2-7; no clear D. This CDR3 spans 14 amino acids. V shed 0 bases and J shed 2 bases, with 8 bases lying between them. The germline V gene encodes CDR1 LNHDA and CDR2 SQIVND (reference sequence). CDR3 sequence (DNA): TGTGCCAGTAGTATAGATGGGCACACCTACGAGCAGTACTTC. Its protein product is CASSIDGHTYEQYF.

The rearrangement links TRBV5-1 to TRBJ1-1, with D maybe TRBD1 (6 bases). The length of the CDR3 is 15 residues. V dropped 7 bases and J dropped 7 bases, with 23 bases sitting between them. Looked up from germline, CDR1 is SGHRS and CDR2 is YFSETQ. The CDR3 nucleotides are TGCGCCAGCGCCCTACTAACAGGGCTAGAGGGTGAAGCTTTCTTT. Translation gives CASALLTGLEGEAFF.

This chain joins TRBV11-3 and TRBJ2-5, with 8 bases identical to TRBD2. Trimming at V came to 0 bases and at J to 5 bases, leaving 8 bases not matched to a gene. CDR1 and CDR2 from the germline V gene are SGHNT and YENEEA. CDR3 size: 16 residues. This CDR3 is CASSLDLGTRSETQYF. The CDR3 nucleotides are TGTGCCAGCAGCTTAGATCTAGGGACTAGAAGTGAGACCCAGTACTTC.

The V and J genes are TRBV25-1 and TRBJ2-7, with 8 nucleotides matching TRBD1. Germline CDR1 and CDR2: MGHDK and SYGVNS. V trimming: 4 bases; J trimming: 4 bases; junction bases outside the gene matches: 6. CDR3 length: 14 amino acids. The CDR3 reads CASSVGQGAYEQYF. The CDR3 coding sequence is TGTGCCAGCAGTGTAGGCCAGGGGGCTTACGAGCAGTACTTC.

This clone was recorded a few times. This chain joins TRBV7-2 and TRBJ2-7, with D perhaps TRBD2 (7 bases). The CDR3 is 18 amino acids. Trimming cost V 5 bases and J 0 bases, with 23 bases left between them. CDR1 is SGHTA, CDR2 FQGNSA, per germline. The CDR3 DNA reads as TGTGCCAGCAGCCCTCCCAAACTAGGGGGGGCTAGCTCCTACGAGCAGTACTTC. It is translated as CASSPPKLGGASSYEQYF.

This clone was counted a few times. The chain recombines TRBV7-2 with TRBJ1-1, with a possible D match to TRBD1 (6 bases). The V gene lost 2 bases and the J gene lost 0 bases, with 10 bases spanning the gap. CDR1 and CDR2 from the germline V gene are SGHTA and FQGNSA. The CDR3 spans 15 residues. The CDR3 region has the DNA TGTGCCAGCAGCTTACAGGGGACGGTGAACACTGAAGCTTTCTTT. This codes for CASSLQGTVNTEAFF.

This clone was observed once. The CDR3 DNA reads TGTGCCAGTAGTATAGCCAGGGGGGCCTCCTACGAGCAGTACTTC. As protein: CASSIARGASYEQYF. The chain uses TRBV19 and TRBJ2-7; tentative D call: TRBD1 (7 bases). Germline lookup yields CDR1 LNHDA and CDR2 SQIVND (reference sequence). With 1 base removed from V and 0 bases from J, the gap between germline ends came to 10 bases. The CDR3 consists of 15 residues.

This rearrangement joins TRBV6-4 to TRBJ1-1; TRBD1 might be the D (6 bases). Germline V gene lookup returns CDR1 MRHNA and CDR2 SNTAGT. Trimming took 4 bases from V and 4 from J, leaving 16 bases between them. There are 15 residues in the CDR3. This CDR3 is CASSVSGAFGTEAFF. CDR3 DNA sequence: TGTGCCAGCAGTGTATCAGGGGCGTTCGGCACTGAAGCTTTCTTT.

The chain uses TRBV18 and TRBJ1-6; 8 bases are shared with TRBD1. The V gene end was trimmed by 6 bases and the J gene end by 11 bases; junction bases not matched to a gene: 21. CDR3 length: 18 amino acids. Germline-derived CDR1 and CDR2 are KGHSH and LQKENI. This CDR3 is CASSALGTGGGPSPPLHF. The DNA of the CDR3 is TGTGCCAGCTCGGCGCTCGGGACAGGTGGAGGACCTTCTCCACCCCTCCACTTT.

CDR3 amino acids: CASSAGIGSEKLFF. CDR3 DNA sequence: TGTGCCAGCAGCGCGGGGATTGGTAGTGAAAAACTGTTTTTT. V and J are TRBV9 and TRBJ1-4; D is unclear. Trimming removed 3 bases from V and 7 bases from J, with 13 bases in between. The CDR3 consists of 14 residues. The germline V gene encodes CDR1 SGDLS and CDR2 YYNGEE.

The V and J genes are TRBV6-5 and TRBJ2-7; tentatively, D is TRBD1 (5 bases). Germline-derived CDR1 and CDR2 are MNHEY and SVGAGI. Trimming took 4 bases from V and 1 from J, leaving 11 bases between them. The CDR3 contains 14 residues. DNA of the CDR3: TGTGCCAGCAGTTCCCGACAGAAGTCCTACGAGCAGTACTTC. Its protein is CASSSRQKSYEQYF.

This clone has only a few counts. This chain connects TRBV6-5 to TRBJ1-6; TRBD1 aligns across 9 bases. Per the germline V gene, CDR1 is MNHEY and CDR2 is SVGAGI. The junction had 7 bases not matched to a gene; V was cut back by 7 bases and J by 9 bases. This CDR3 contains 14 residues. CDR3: CASTGGQGVSPLHF. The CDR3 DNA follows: TGTGCCAGCACCGGGGGACAGGGAGTTTCACCCCTCCACTTT.

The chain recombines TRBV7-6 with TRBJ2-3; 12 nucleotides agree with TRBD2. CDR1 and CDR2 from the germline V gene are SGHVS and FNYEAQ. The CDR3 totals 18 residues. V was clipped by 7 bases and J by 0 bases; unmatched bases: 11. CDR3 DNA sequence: TGTGCCAGCACCCCTAGCGGGAGGGGACGAACTAGCACAGATACGCAGTATTTT. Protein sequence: CASTPSGRGRTSTDTQYF. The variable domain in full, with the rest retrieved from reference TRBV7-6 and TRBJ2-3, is GAGVSQSPRYKVTKRGQDVALRCDPISGHVSLYWYRQALGQGPEFLTYFNYEAQQDKSGLPNDRFSAERPEGSISTLTIQRTEQRDSAMYRCASTPSGRGRTSTDTQYFGPGTRLTVL.